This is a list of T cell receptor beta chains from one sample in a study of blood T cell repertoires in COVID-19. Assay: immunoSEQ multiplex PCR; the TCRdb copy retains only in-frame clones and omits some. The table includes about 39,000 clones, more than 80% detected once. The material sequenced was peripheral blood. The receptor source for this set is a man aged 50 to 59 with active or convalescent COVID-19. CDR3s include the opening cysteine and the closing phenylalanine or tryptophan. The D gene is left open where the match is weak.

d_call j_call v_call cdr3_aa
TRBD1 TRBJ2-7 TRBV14 CASSHWAGTVPLEQYF
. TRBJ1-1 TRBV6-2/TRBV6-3 CASSLGGLTEAFF
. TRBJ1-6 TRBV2 CASSKGTYSSYNSPLHF
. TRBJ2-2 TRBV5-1 CASSPGIDTGELFF
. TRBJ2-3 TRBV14 CASSQEVLGRVWDTQYF
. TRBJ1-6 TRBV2 CASRFSSYNSPLHF
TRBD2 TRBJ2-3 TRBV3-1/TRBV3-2 CASSQVTSGSTDTQYF
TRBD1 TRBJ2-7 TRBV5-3 CARSLGSRTGPCEQYF
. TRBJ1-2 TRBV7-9 CASSQGYNYGYTF
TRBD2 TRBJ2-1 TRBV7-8 CASSLQRGGRNEQFF